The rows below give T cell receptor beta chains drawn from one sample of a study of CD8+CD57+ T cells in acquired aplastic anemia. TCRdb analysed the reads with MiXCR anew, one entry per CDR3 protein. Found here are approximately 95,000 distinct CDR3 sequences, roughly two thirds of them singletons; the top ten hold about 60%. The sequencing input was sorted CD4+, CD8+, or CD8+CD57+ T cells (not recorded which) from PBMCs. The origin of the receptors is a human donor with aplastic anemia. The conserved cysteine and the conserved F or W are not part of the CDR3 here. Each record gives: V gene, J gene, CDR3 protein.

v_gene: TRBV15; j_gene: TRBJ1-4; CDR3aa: ATSRVSSNEKLF
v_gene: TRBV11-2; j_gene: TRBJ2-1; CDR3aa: ASSSTRQGRLNEQF
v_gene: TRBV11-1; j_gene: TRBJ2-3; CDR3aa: AIALSPGGRGPTDTQY
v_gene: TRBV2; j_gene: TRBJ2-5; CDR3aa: ASSVGGSGETQY
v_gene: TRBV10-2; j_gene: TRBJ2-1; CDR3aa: ASSEQF
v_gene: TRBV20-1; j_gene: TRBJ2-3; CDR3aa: SAISSITIGADTQY
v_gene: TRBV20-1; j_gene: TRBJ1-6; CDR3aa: SARNLPTSGTSPNSPLH
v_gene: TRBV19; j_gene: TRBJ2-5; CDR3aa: ASRDWGRETQY
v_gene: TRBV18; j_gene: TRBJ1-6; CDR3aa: ASSPGQTLH
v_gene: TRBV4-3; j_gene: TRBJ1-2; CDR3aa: ASSPRGAGGYT
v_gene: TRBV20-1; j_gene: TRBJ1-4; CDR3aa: SARGTGNEKLF
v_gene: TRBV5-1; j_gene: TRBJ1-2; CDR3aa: ASSLQDNGYT
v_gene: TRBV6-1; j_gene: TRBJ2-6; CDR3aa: ASSEATTGTGANVLT
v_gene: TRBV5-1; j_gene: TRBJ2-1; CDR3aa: ASSLVGGLQF
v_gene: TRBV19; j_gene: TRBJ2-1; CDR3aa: ASSMAAGGGNEQF
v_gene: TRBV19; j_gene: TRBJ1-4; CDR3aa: ASNDPGQGEKLF
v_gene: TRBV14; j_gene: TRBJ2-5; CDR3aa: ASSQGRETQY
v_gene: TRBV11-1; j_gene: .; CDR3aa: ASSLGGIVIQETQY
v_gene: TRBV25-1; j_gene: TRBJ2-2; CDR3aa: ASSAAGTSNTGELF
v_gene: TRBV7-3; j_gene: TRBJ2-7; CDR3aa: ASSQDGTGIFNEQY
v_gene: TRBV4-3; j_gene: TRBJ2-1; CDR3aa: ASSQGGRANEQF
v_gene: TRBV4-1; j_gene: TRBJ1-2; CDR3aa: ASSQVSAGSYGYT
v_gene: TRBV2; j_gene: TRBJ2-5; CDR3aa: ASSVGGGRSQETQY
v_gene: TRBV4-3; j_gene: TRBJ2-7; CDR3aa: ASSQDRGESSYEQY
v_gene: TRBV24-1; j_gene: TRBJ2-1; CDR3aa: ATSDPTSGRMGEQF